This TCR beta chain derives from a study of blood T cell repertoires in COVID-19. Across the study: Spain, Italy and the United States supplied samples that represented acute and convalescent COVID-19. T cells, B-cell-depleted T cells, or PBMCs provided the cDNA or gDNA that served as material.

The germline V gene encodes CDR1 KGHDR and CDR2 SFDVKD. V lost 4 bases and J 5 bases, leaving 7 bases between the germline ends. This CDR3 region has 12 residues. Study processing details: Researchers report that nucleated cell counts were estimated from reference gene primer amplification. The protocol was immunoSEQ multiplex PCR, while the TCRdb copy is restricted to in-frame clones and leaves out a portion. V, J and clone size are those of that table, while D and trimming were read from the DNA. The table lists approximately 320,000 clones, approximately 85% of them singletons, with roughly 7.8% in the top ten. Remarks on this clone: Other DNA sequences within the sample encode an identical CDR3.

The receptor's source is a human donor in a cohort sampled during active COVID-19. The sequencing sample was made of peripheral blood. The rearrangement uses TRBV24-1 and TRBJ2-5; D not resolved. The CDR3 coding sequence is TGTGCCACCAGTGACCCCGGGGAGACCCAGTACTTC. Translation: CATSDPGETQYF.